Listed below are T cell receptor beta chains from one sample, sequenced in a study of T cells after yellow fever vaccination. TCRdb re-called the 5' RACE reads with MiXCR, one entry per CDR3 protein. The sample contains hundreds of thousands of distinct CDR3 sequences, 12% of which appear only once. Here the sequenced sample was CD4+ T cells sorted from PBMCs, taken 15 days after the yellow fever booster vaccination. Every receptor here comes from a man younger than 35 who received the YFV17D yellow fever vaccine. The CDR3 runs from the conserved cysteine through the conserved F or W. The order of the fields is CDR3 protein, CDR3 DNA, V gene, J gene, D gene, clone size. D genes are given only for firm matches. For some rows the clone size is stated as once, few or many, or as a class when expanded; others skip it.

cdr3_aa: CASSFSWTGDEKLFF
cdr3_nt: TGTGCCAGCAGCTTTTCTTGGACAGGGGACGAAAAACTGTTTTTT
v_call: TRBV11-2
j_call: TRBJ1-4
d_call: TRBD1
clone_size: -

cdr3_aa: CASSFTETQYF
cdr3_nt: TGTGCCAGCAGTTTCACGGAGACCCAGTACTTC
v_call: TRBV28
j_call: TRBJ2-5
d_call: -
clone_size: many

cdr3_aa: CASGDGNEKLFF
cdr3_nt: TGTGCCAGCGGCGACGGGAATGAAAAACTGTTTTTT
v_call: TRBV9
j_call: TRBJ1-4
d_call: -
clone_size: -

cdr3_aa: CASSQPSGASNSPLHF
cdr3_nt: TGTGCCAGCAGCCAACCCTCAGGGGCTAGTAATTCACCCCTCCACTTT
v_call: TRBV4-2
j_call: TRBJ1-6
d_call: -
clone_size: few

cdr3_aa: CASTLRTGETQYF
cdr3_nt: TGCGCCAGCACATTGAGGACGGGGGAGACCCAGTACTTC
v_call: TRBV5-1
j_call: TRBJ2-5
d_call: -
clone_size: -

cdr3_aa: CASKGPVYTEAFF
cdr3_nt: TGTGCCAGCAAGGGACCGGTCTACACTGAAGCTTTCTTT
v_call: TRBV2
j_call: TRBJ1-1
d_call: -
clone_size: few

cdr3_aa: CASSLPRGGLTDTQYF
cdr3_nt: TGTGCCAGCAGTCTCCCTCGGGGGGGCCTCACAGATACGCAGTATTTT
v_call: TRBV12-3/TRBV12-4
j_call: TRBJ2-3
d_call: TRBD2
clone_size: -

cdr3_aa: CASSEILGSPGELFF
cdr3_nt: TGCGCCAGCAGTGAGATTCTAGGTTCACCCGGGGAGCTGTTTTTT
v_call: TRBV10-1
j_call: TRBJ2-2
d_call: -
clone_size: -

cdr3_aa: CASSQGVGVLGETQYF
cdr3_nt: TGTGCCAGCAGCCAAGGGGTCGGAGTCCTTGGGGAGACCCAGTACTTC
v_call: TRBV5-5
j_call: TRBJ2-5
d_call: -
clone_size: -

cdr3_aa: CSARFAGGGDEQFF
cdr3_nt: TGCAGTGCTAGGTTTGCGGGGGGAGGCGATGAGCAGTTCTTC
v_call: TRBV20-1
j_call: TRBJ2-1
d_call: TRBD2
clone_size: -

cdr3_aa: CASSPPGLASGQQFF
cdr3_nt: TGTGCCAGCTCACCCCCGGGACTAGCAAGCGGCCAGCAGTTCTTC
v_call: TRBV18
j_call: TRBJ2-1
d_call: TRBD2
clone_size: -

cdr3_aa: CASSPPNRGDEQFF
cdr3_nt: TGTGCCAGCTCACCACCGAACAGGGGCGATGAGCAGTTCTTC
v_call: TRBV18
j_call: TRBJ2-1
d_call: TRBD1
clone_size: few

cdr3_aa: CSARRGAHGETQYF
cdr3_nt: TGCAGTGCTAGGAGAGGGGCTCATGGGGAGACCCAGTACTTC
v_call: TRBV20-1
j_call: TRBJ2-5
d_call: -
clone_size: -

cdr3_aa: CSAVMWKAGETQYF
cdr3_nt: TGCAGTGCTGTCATGTGGAAAGCGGGGGAGACCCAGTACTTC
v_call: TRBV20-1
j_call: TRBJ2-5
d_call: TRBD2
clone_size: -

cdr3_aa: CASSQEAGSTGELFF
cdr3_nt: TGTGCCAGCAGCCAAGAGGCAGGGTCCACCGGGGAGCTGTTTTTT
v_call: TRBV4-2
j_call: TRBJ2-2
d_call: -
clone_size: many

cdr3_aa: CASSLSHRQRAQYF
cdr3_nt: TGTGCCAGCAGTTTATCTCACAGGCAGAGGGCCCAGTACTTC
v_call: TRBV7-2
j_call: TRBJ2-5
d_call: -
clone_size: few

cdr3_aa: CASRPSGTGSFYYGYTF
cdr3_nt: TGTGCCAGCAGACCCTCCGGGACAGGGTCCTTTTACTATGGCTACACCTTC
v_call: TRBV27
j_call: TRBJ1-2
d_call: TRBD1
clone_size: -

cdr3_aa: CASSYSRENTEAFF
cdr3_nt: TGTGCCAGCAGTTACTCACGGGAGAACACTGAAGCTTTCTTT
v_call: TRBV6-5
j_call: TRBJ1-1
d_call: -
clone_size: many

cdr3_aa: CASSPGHTSETQYF
cdr3_nt: TGTGCCAGCAGCCCGGGACACACCTCAGAGACCCAGTACTTC
v_call: TRBV6-2/TRBV6-3
j_call: TRBJ2-5
d_call: -
clone_size: -

cdr3_aa: CASSFRTANNSPLHF
cdr3_nt: TGTGCCAGCAGTTTTCGAACAGCGAATAATTCACCCCTCCACTTT
v_call: TRBV12-3/TRBV12-4
j_call: TRBJ1-6
d_call: -
clone_size: -

cdr3_aa: CSMQKGGGETQYF
cdr3_nt: TGCAGCATGCAAAAGGGGGGTGGGGAGACCCAGTACTTC
v_call: TRBV29-1
j_call: TRBJ2-5
d_call: -
clone_size: -

cdr3_aa: CSVRSSRAYEQYF
cdr3_nt: TGCAGCGTCCGTAGTTCCAGAGCCTACGAGCAGTACTTC
v_call: TRBV29-1
j_call: TRBJ2-7
d_call: -
clone_size: many

cdr3_aa: CASSLGIGAYNEQFF
cdr3_nt: TGCGCCAGCAGCTTGGGAATTGGGGCCTACAATGAGCAGTTCTTC
v_call: TRBV5-1
j_call: TRBJ2-1
d_call: -
clone_size: many

cdr3_aa: CASSLAPSGSSYNEQFF
cdr3_nt: TGCGCCAGCAGCTTGGCCCCTAGCGGGAGCTCCTACAATGAGCAGTTCTTC
v_call: TRBV5-1
j_call: TRBJ2-1
d_call: TRBD2
clone_size: few